The present entry profiles one TCR beta chain with its context. Its antigen has not been determined. Base qualities were left out, and no much larger clone turns up one base away. TCRbeta CDR3 regions were amplified from genomic DNA by means of the immunoSEQ Assay, a bias-controlled multiplex PCR. As for how the authors treated the data: The number of nucleated cells in each sample was estimated by amplification of reference gene primers within the assay. Sequence reads were collapsed and filtered to measure the absolute abundance of every unique TCRbeta CDR3 rearrangement. Productive Simpson clonality was computed per sample as the square root of Simpson's diversity index over productive rearrangements. TCRdb provides this immuneACCESS table in a form limited to in-frame rearrangements. Some clones are lacking; in checked studies, under half of them reflect an unresolved V gene, and why the rest are absent is not known. For V, J and clone size, that table is used; D and trimming come from the DNA. In this sample the table shows under 350,000 clones, around 85% of which occur a single time. Jointly, the top ten make up about 11% of the sample.

These data come from a study of blood T cell repertoires in COVID-19 (dated by TCRdb to 2019 to 2021). Study-level background: The collaborator samples originated in the United States, Italy and Spain and spanned the acute and convalescent phases of COVID-19. The material from the prospective study consisted of cDNA or gDNA derived from T cells, B-cell-depleted T cells, or PBMCs. Subjects who had been exposed to COVID-19, were actively infected with it, or had recovered from it provided the deeply sampled blood TCRbeta repertoires that made up the dataset. The repertoires were released in a freely available public database intended as a resource for research on the immune response to SARS-CoV-2. The samples were drawn from two sources: the first 160 participants of the ongoing ImmuneRACE study, and about 1,300 subjects contributed by 6 global collaborators. Sample metadata almost always included a de-identified subject ID, COVID-19 status, age in years and sex. HLA class I and class II types, where available, came from metadata supplied by the sample provider rather than from assay-based typing. On the study overall, not on this receptor specifically: The quantity of clinical and demographic metadata differed by source and by participant and was supplied without curation.

Whole blood was collected in K2EDTA tubes by collaborating institutions according to the institutions' own protocols. Collaborator samples were shipped for TCRbeta analysis as frozen whole blood, isolated PBMCs, or DNA extracted from either sample type. The CDR3 contains 15 residues, cysteine and phenylalanine counted. Only the CDR3 portion is preserved as DNA: 45 bases, with reading frame beginning at the first base. CDR1 and CDR2 were assigned from the germline V gene (reference sequence) as SGHNT and YYREEE. Trimming takes 4 bases from V and 3 bases from J, and the germline ends sit 11 bases apart.

The sequenced sample consisted of peripheral blood. This TCR derives from a woman aged 70-85 years with acute or convalescent COVID-19. Recombination connected TRBV5-4 to TRBJ2-6, with TRBD1 perhaps the D gene, on 5 matching bases. The CDR3 protein: CASSGQTDGANVLTF. The sequence in DNA is TGTGCCAGCAGCGGGCAGACAGATGGGGCCAACGTCCTGACTTTC.